The 14 T cell receptor beta chains presented below share a single source sample, sequenced in a study of CD8+CD57+ T cells in acquired aplastic anemia. By flow cytometry, patients selected for sequencing had shown an expansion of CD8+CD57+ cells. Profiling of TCR beta VDJ combinations and CDR3 sequences used genomic DNA as template. TCRdb fed the reads into MiXCR, producing one record per CDR3 protein. The table records about 180,000 distinct CDR3 sequences, around half of them present only once. The source material was sorted CD4+, CD8+, or CD8+CD57+ T cells (not recorded which) from PBMCs. The receptors here all came from a human donor with aplastic anemia.

This clonotype was seen at least ten times. The V and J genes are TRBV24-1 and TRBJ2-7, with TRBD1 matching 8 bases. V was clipped by 3 bases and J by 6 bases; unmatched bases: 6. CDR1 and CDR2 from the germline V gene are KGHDR and SFDVKD. The CDR3 has 14 amino acids. The CDR3 spells CATSDARTGFEQYF. The CDR3 nucleotides read TGTGCCACCAGTGATGCCAGGACAGGGTTCGAGCAGTACTTC.

This clonotype has only one observation. This could be a read error, since a much larger clone is one nucleotide away. This chain connects TRBV6-5 to TRBJ1-3, with D hard to call. Germline V gene sequence: CDR1 MNHEY, CDR2 SVGAGI. The CDR3 runs 15 residues. Trimming cost V 4 bases and J 4 bases, with 14 bases left between them. The CDR3 sequence: CASSSTSRSGNTIYF. The CDR3 bases are TGTGCCAGCAGTTCTACATCACGGAGCGGAAACACCATATATTTT.

This chain uses TRBV2 with TRBJ2-1, with a tentative D call TRBD2 (6 bases). CDR1 is SNHLY, CDR2 FYNNEI, per germline. The ends were cut back, 1 base at V and 5 bases at J, with 18 bases in the middle. The CDR3 spans 17 residues. This CDR3 reads CASSEGLGLASNNEQFF. The DNA of the CDR3 is TGTGCCAGCAGTGAAGGGTTAGGGCTAGCGTCAAACAATGAGCAGTTCTTC.

This clonotype was counted many times. The rearrangement joins TRBV7-8 to TRBJ1-4; D is perhaps TRBD1 (6 bases). This CDR3 comprises 12 residues. Germline loops: CDR1 SGHVS, CDR2 FQNEAQ. V was cut by 5 bases and J by 13 bases, with 14 bases left in between. CDR3 coding DNA: TGTGCCAGCAGCCAAAGGGGGGCCAGACTGTTTTTT. As protein: CASSQRGARLFF.

This chain connects TRBV4-2 to TRBJ2-5; 7 bases match TRBD1. Germline trimming cut 1 base from V and 3 bases from J; bases unmatched to any gene: 2. CDR3 length: 14 amino acids. The germline gives CDR1 LGHNA, CDR2 YNFKEQ. CDR3 sequence reads: CASSQAGTEETQYF. CDR3 nucleotide sequence: TGTGCCAGCAGCCAAGCCGGGACAGAAGAGACCCAGTACTTC.

This clonotype has ten or more counts. The V call is TRBV24-1, the J call TRBJ1-2; a weak D match, TRBD1 (6 bases). The CDR3 extends over 15 amino acids. The germline V gene encodes CDR1 KGHDR and CDR2 SFDVKD. V gave up 9 bases and J gave up 5 bases, with 21 bases separating them. The chain's CDR3 is CATEIRGAGSYGYTF. For the CDR3, the DNA is TGTGCCACCGAAATAAGGGGGGCTGGGTCGTATGGCTACACCTTC.

J is TRBJ1-2 and V is TRBV5-5; D ambiguous. Trimming shortened V by 0 bases and J by 4 bases, and 16 bases separated the two germline ends. Germline-derived CDR1 and CDR2 are SGHKS and YYEKEE (reference sequence). This CDR3 has 16 amino acids. CDR3 coding DNA: TGTGCCAGCAGCTTGGAAGTGGCCCCTCTGGGCTATGGCTACACCTTC. Translated, it gives CASSLEVAPLGYGYTF. The variable domain in full, completed from reference TRBV5-5 and TRBJ1-2, reads DAGVTQSPTHLIKTRGQQVTLRCSPISGHKSVSWYQQVLGQGPQFIFQYYEKEERGRGNFPDRFSARQFPNYSSELNVNALLLGDSALYLCASSLEVAPLGYGYTFGSGTRLTVV.

This clonotype was counted at least ten times. This chain connects TRBV7-6 to TRBJ2-7; a weak D match, TRBD1 (5 bases). Per germline, CDR1 SGHVS and CDR2 FNYEAQ. Trimming shortened V by 3 bases and J by 4 bases, and 19 bases separated the two germline ends. The CDR3 contains 16 residues. CDR3 protein: CASSLAGSPNLYEQYF. The CDR3 DNA follows: TGTGCCAGCAGCTTGGCAGGGTCTCCTAATCTATACGAGCAGTACTTC.

This clonotype was counted at least ten times. The CDR3 region is CASSYANDNSPLHF. CDR3 nucleotide sequence: TGTGCCAGCAGTTACGCAAACGATAATTCACCCCTCCACTTT. The chain uses TRBV5-8 and TRBJ1-6, with no clear D. Trimming left V 5 bases short and J 5 bases short, with 11 bases between. The CDR3 is 14 amino acids. The germline CDR1 and CDR2 sequences are SGHTS and YDEGEE.

J is TRBJ2-1 and V is TRBV19; D not resolved. Germline CDR1 reads LNHDA; CDR2 reads SQIVND (reference sequence). The V end lost 6 bases, the J end lost 7 bases, and 19 bases lay between the germline ends. The CDR3 sequence is 15 residues long. The CDR3, as DNA: TGTGCCAGTAGCCTTTATCCACCGGCCGTTAATGAGCAGTTCTTC. Translation: CASSLYPPAVNEQFF.

This clonotype was counted at least ten times. This rearrangement joins TRBV5-1 to TRBJ2-1; 7 bases match TRBD2. V was pared by 3 bases and J by 5 bases, with 8 bases of the junction left unmatched. The CDR3 consists of 15 residues. Germline CDR1 SGHRS, CDR2 YFSETQ. Written as DNA, the CDR3 is TGCGCCAGCAGCTCCTCCGGGACTACTCACAATGAGCAGTTCTTC. Its protein is CASSSSGTTHNEQFF. Full variable domain (missing parts from reference TRBV5-1 and TRBJ2-1): KAGVTQTPRYLIKTRGQQVTLSCSPISGHRSVSWYQQTPGQGLQFLFEYFSETQRNKGNFPGRFSGRQFSNSRSEMNVSTLELGDSALYLCASSSSGTTHNEQFFGPGTRLTVL.

This chain joins TRBV3-1 and TRBJ2-2; 15 bases match TRBD2. The germline CDR1 and CDR2 sequences are LGHDT and YNNKEL (reference sequence). The trim removed 4 bases at V and 2 bases at J, leaving 5 bases unmatched. CDR3 length: 18 residues. CDR3 residues: CASSLGLAGGLNTGELFF. DNA of the CDR3: TGTGCCAGCAGCCTGGGACTAGCGGGGGGACTTAACACCGGGGAGCTGTTTTTT.

Note on this clonotype: One end of the junction does not line up with germline, which may come from a read error. The chain carries TRBV27 and TRBJ2-3; 8 nucleotides agree with TRBD2. The CDR3 extends over 17 amino acids. From germline, CDR1 is MNHEY and CDR2 SMNVEV (reference sequence). CDR3 in amino acids: CASSGVKAGASTDTQYF. In nucleotides, the CDR3 is TGTGCCAGCAGTGGGGTCAAAGCGGGGGCTAGCACAGACACGCAGTATTTT.

This clonotype was counted a few times. The chain has TRBV7-2 and TRBJ2-1; D uncertain. V was trimmed by 5 bases and J by 7 bases, leaving 6 bases between them. The CDR3 extends over 11 amino acids. Per the germline V gene, CDR1 is SGHTA and CDR2 is FQGNSA. CDR3 sequence: CASSPRNEQFF. DNA for the CDR3: TGTGCCAGCAGCCCCAGGAATGAGCAGTTCTTC.